The rows below give T cell receptor beta chains drawn from one sample of a study of blood T cells in healthy people across ages. TCRdb re-called the 5' RACE reads through MiXCR, storing one row per CDR3 protein. The sample has around 520,000 distinct CDR3 sequences, about a quarter seen once. The data also belong to a second study, concerning T cells of mothers and their children.

Material: blood. The receptors derive from a boy younger than 10 in good health. The CDR3 runs from the conserved cysteine through the conserved F or W. Each record gives: J gene, CDR3 length, D gene, V gene, clone size, CDR3 protein, CDR3 DNA. A D gene is named only where the DNA matches it firmly. For some rows the clone size is stated as once, few or many, or as a class when expanded; others skip it.

>TRBJ2-4|12|-|TRBV7-9|many
CALGLAKNIQYF
TGTGCATTGGGGTTAGCCAAAAACATTCAGTACTTC
>TRBJ2-7|14|-|TRBV7-2|few
CASSLIGHNYEQYF
TGTGCCAGCAGCTTGATAGGACACAACTACGAGCAGTACTTC
>TRBJ2-7|15|TRBD2|TRBV27|-
CASSLSAGVPYGQYF
TGTGCCAGCAGTTTATCGGCGGGGGTCCCCTACGGGCAGTACTTC
>TRBJ2-5|16|TRBD2|TRBV9|-
CASSDGTSDGKETQYF
TGTGCCAGCAGCGACGGGACTAGCGATGGAAAAGAGACCCAGTACTTC
>TRBJ2-5|14|-|TRBV15|-
CATSRDQGLETQYF
TGTGCCACCAGCAGAGATCAGGGTCTTGAGACCCAGTACTTC
>TRBJ1-1|15|-|TRBV7-2|-
CASRVMGWMNTEAFF
TGTGCCAGCAGGGTCATGGGGTGGATGAACACTGAAGCTTTCTTT
>TRBJ2-5|13|-|TRBV3-1|-
CASSPPGRETQYF
TGTGCCAGCAGCCCTCCTGGTAGGGAGACCCAGTACTTC
>TRBJ2-5|15|-|TRBV3-1|-
CASSPRRDHQETQYF
TGTGCCAGCAGCCCCCGGCGGGACCACCAAGAGACCCAGTACTTC
>TRBJ1-5|15|-|TRBV20-1|-
CSASGRDRPDQPQHF
TGCAGTGCTTCAGGTAGAGACAGGCCTGACCAGCCCCAGCATTTT
>TRBJ1-5|15|TRBD1|TRBV7-2|-
CASSLRGTGNQPQHF
TGTGCCAGCAGCTTACGCGGGACAGGGAATCAGCCCCAGCATTTT
>TRBJ2-7|17|-|TRBV6-5|few
CASSSRGGGVPAYEQYF
TGTGCCAGCAGTTCAAGGGGGGGCGGGGTCCCTGCCTACGAGCAGTACTTC
>TRBJ1-1|15|TRBD1|TRBV9|few
CASSVDPGGVAEAFF
TGTGCCAGCAGCGTAGATCCAGGGGGGGTGGCTGAAGCTTTCTTT
>TRBJ1-2|11|TRBD1|TRBV29-1|few
CSAQGAGGYTF
TGCAGCGCACAGGGGGCCGGTGGCTACACCTTC
>TRBJ1-2|13|-|TRBV6-2/TRBV6-3|few
CASSLSGPTLHTF
TGTGCCAGCAGCTTATCGGGACCGACGTTACACACCTTC
>TRBJ2-2|15|-|TRBV6-1|-
CASNPYAGNTGELFF
TGTGCCAGCAACCCTTACGCAGGGAACACCGGGGAGCTGTTTTTT
>TRBJ2-7|13|-|TRBV20-1|few
CSAWDSSSYEQYF
TGCAGTGCGTGGGACTCTAGCTCCTACGAGCAGTACTTC
>TRBJ2-3|18|TRBD2|TRBV7-3|-
CASSPDLAGSLRTDTQYF
TGTGCCAGCAGCCCCGACCTAGCGGGATCCCTACGCACAGATACGCAGTATTTT
>TRBJ2-3|13|-|TRBV7-2|few
CASSYTMIDTQYF
TGTGCCAGCAGCTACACAATGATAGATACGCAGTATTTT
>TRBJ1-2|17|-|TRBV5-1|-
CASSLEAEDRPNYGYTF
TGCGCCAGCAGCCTGGAGGCGGAGGACAGACCTAACTATGGCTACACCTTC
>TRBJ1-2|11|-|TRBV6-6|-
CASSYRVGYTF
TGTGCCAGCAGTTACCGCGTCGGCTACACCTTC
>TRBJ2-7|16|-|TRBV12-3/TRBV12-4|many
CASRAREAGSSYEQYF
TGTGCCAGCAGGGCCCGCGAGGCGGGGAGCTCCTACGAGCAGTACTTC
>TRBJ1-2|13|-|TRBV5-1|-
CASSPDSHYGYTF
TGCGCCAGCAGCCCGGACAGTCACTATGGCTACACCTTC
>TRBJ2-1|13|-|TRBV19|-
CASSIKTYNEQFF
TGTGCCAGTAGTATCAAAACCTACAATGAGCAGTTCTTC
>TRBJ1-1|15|-|TRBV19|few
CASSIGSGTVMGAFF
TGTGCCAGTAGTATCGGATCAGGCACAGTTATGGGAGCTTTCTTT
>TRBJ2-7|13|-|TRBV20-1|-
CSARGAQRYEQYF
TGCAGTGCTAGAGGCGCACAGCGCTACGAGCAGTACTTC
>TRBJ1-5|14|-|TRBV7-2|few
CASSPTGPSWVQHF
TGTGCCAGCAGCCCTACCGGACCGTCGTGGGTCCAGCATTTT
>TRBJ1-5|12|-|TRBV7-9|-
CASSLGSQPQHF
TGTGCCAGCAGCTTAGGGTCCCAGCCCCAGCATTTT
>TRBJ2-5|18|TRBD1|TRBV4-3|few
CASSQEVRRDRVPETQYF
TGCGCCAGCAGCCAAGAGGTCAGAAGGGACAGGGTCCCGGAGACCCAGTACTTC
>TRBJ1-2|13|-|TRBV6-2/TRBV6-3|-
CASNQGRLYGYTF
TGTGCCAGCAACCAAGGGCGACTCTATGGCTACACCTTC